This T cell receptor (beta chain) was identified in a study of T cells after posttransplantation cyclophosphamide. Regarding the study as a whole: Skin or GI-infiltrating T cells shared few TRB sequences with blood. Donor-recipient repertoire similarity was low at 1-2 months, rising over year one. TRB clonality was highly associated with recipient CMV seropositivity and reactivation.

Generated by immunoSEQ multiplex PCR, the TCRdb table keeps only in-frame clones and is missing some. The sample lists tens of thousands of clones; 90% to 95% were seen once. A remark on this clone: Its antigen is unidentified.

Trimming stripped 2 bases from V and 2 bases from J, with 9 bases between. Germline V CDR1 and CDR2: SGHTA, FQGNSA. The CDR3 is 14 amino acids. The origin of this receptor is a woman under 40 in good health and a related stem cell transplant donor. The chain uses TRBV7-2 and TRBJ1-2; D is ambiguous. Sequencing input: PBMCs. As DNA, the CDR3 is TGTGCCAGCAGCTTAAGTGCAGTCAACTATGGCTACACCTTC. Its translation is CASSLSAVNYGYTF.